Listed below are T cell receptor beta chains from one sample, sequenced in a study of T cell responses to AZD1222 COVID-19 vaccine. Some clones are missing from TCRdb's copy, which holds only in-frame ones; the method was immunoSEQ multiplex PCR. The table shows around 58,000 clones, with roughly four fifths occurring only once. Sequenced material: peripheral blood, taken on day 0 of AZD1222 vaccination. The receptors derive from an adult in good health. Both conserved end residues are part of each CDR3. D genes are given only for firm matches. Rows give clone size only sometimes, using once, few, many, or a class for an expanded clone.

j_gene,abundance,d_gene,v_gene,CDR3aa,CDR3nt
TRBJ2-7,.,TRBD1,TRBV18,CASSKQGADEQYF,TGTGCCAGCTCAAAACAGGGGGCGGACGAGCAGTACTTC
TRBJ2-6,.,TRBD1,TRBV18,CASSHQGTGHGANVLTF,TGTGCCAGCTCACACCAGGGGACAGGGCATGGGGCCAACGTCCTGACTTTC
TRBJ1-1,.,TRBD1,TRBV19,CASSTRQGARTEAFF,TGTGCCAGTAGCACAAGACAGGGGGCGCGTACTGAAGCTTTCTTT
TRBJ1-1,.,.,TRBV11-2,CASSRARGGNTEAFF,TGTGCCAGCAGTAGGGCTAGGGGGGGTAACACTGAAGCTTTCTTT
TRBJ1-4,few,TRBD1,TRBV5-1,CASSFEGQPNEKLFF,TGCGCCAGCAGCTTCGAGGGACAGCCAAATGAAAAACTGTTTTTT
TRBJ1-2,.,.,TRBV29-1,CSVESAKSNYGYTF,TGCAGCGTTGAATCGGCGAAATCTAACTATGGCTACACCTTC
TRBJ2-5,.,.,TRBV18,CASSVSAGETQYF,TGTGCCAGCTCAGTCTCCGCTGGAGAGACCCAGTACTTC
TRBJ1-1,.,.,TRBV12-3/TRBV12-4,CASSPGRTEAFF,TGTGCCAGCAGTCCAGGAAGGACTGAAGCTTTCTTT
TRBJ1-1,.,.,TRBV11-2,CASSQPVSEAFF,TGTGCCAGCAGCCAACCAGTCTCTGAAGCTTTCTTT
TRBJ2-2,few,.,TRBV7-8,CASSVQGYGELFF,TGTGCCAGCAGCGTCCAGGGTTACGGGGAGCTGTTTTTT
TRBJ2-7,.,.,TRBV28,CASSQSRGPPPWEQYF,TGTGCCAGCAGTCAATCCCGGGGTCCTCCTCCGTGGGAGCAGTACTTC
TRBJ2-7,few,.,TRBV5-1,CASSKEGLEQYF,TGCGCCAGCAGCAAGGAGGGGCTCGAGCAGTACTTC
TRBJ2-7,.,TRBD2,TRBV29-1,CSVALGTRGGYEQYF,TGCAGCGTTGCGCTGGGGACTCGGGGGGGCTACGAGCAGTACTTC
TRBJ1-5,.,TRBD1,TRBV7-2,CASSPGTGYRNQPQHF,TGTGCCAGCAGCCCCGGGACAGGGTATCGCAATCAGCCCCAGCATTTT
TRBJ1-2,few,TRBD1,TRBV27,CASSPIGTGGRSSYTF,TGTGCCAGCAGTCCGATTGGGACAGGGGGCCGGTCGAGCTACACCTTC
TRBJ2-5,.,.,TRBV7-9,CASSPHSPQETQYF,TGTGCCAGCAGCCCCCACAGCCCCCAAGAGACCCAGTACTTC
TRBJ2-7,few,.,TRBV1,CTSSQNQTYSYEQYF,TGCACCAGCAGCCAAAATCAGACATATTCCTACGAGCAGTACTTC
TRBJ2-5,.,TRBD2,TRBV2,CASTAQGLARETQYF,TGTGCCAGCACGGCCCAGGGACTAGCGAGAGAGACCCAGTACTTC
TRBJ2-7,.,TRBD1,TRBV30,CAWRKQGAATYEQYF,TGTGCCTGGAGAAAACAGGGGGCGGCGACCTACGAGCAGTACTTC
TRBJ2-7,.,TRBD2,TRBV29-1,CSVFAGGRAYEQYF,TGCAGCGTCTTCGCTGGTGGGAGGGCTTACGAGCAGTACTTC
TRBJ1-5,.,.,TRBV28,CASSLRPGRLHF,TGTGCCAGCAGTTTAAGGCCCGGGCGGTTACATTTT
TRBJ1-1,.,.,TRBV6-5,CASNPTVQTEAFF,TGTGCCAGCAACCCGACAGTCCAAACTGAAGCTTTCTTT
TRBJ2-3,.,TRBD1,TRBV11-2,CASSLDRGPDTQYF,TGTGCCAGCAGCTTAGACAGGGGGCCAGATACGCAGTATTTT
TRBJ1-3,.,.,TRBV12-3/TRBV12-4,CASSVRNTIYF,TGTGCCAGCAGCGTGCGAAACACCATATATTTT
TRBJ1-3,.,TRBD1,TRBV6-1,CASSEGNRGSTIYF,TGTGCCAGCAGTGAAGGAAACAGGGGAAGCACCATATATTTT
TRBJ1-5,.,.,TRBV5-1,CASSLESDSNQPQHF,TGCGCCAGCAGCTTGGAAAGTGATAGCAATCAGCCCCAGCATTTT
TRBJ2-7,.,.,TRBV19,CASSISDSSSYEQYF,TGTGCCAGTAGTATATCCGACTCGAGCTCCTACGAGCAGTACTTC
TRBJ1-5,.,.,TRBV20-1,CSASRTGGNQPQHF,TGCAGTGCTAGTCGGACGGGGGGTAATCAGCCCCAGCATTTT
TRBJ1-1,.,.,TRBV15,CATSREGGFRTTEAFF,TGTGCCACCAGCAGAGAGGGAGGGTTTAGAACCACTGAAGCTTTCTTT
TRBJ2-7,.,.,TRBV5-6,CASSLARYGAYEQYF,TGTGCCAGCAGCTTGGCTAGGTACGGAGCCTACGAGCAGTACTTC
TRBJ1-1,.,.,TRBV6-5,CASRPRGQNTEAFF,TGTGCCAGCCGTCCTCGGGGGCAAAACACTGAAGCTTTCTTT
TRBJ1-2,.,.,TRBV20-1,CSPSDGYTF,TGCAGCCCTTCGGATGGCTACACCTTC
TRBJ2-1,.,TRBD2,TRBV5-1,CASSRGLAGVNEQFF,TGCGCCAGCAGCAGGGGACTAGCGGGGGTCAATGAGCAGTTCTTC
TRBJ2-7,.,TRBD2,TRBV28,CASSFSLAGLSYEQYF,TGTGCCAGCAGTTTCTCCCTAGCGGGGCTCTCCTACGAGCAGTACTTC
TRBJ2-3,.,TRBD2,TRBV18,CASSPRGLATDTQYF,TGTGCCAGCTCACCACGTGGACTAGCAACAGATACGCAGTATTTT
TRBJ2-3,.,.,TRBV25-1,CASSESGRGVSDTQYF,TGTGCCAGCAGTGAATCTGGCAGGGGAGTATCAGATACGCAGTATTTT
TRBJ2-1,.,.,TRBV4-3,CASSQVPGANEQFF,TGCGCCAGCAGCCAAGTCCCAGGGGCCAATGAGCAGTTCTTC
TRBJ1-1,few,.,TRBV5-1,CASSAQTTGTEAFF,TGCGCCAGCAGCGCACAGACTACAGGCACTGAAGCTTTCTTT
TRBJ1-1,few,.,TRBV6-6,CASSSGTSEAFF,TGTGCCAGCAGTTCAGGTACCAGTGAAGCTTTCTTT
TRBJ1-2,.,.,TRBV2,CASSELEGVLSGYTF,TGTGCCAGCAGTGAACTAGAGGGCGTGCTATCCGGCTACACCTTC
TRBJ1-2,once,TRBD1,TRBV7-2,CASNLGTGQGNYGYTF,TGTGCCAGCAACCTGGGGACGGGACAGGGGAACTATGGCTACACCTTC
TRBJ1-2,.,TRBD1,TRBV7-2,CASSLATGLSYGYTF,TGTGCCAGCAGCTTAGCGACAGGGTTAAGCTATGGCTACACCTTC
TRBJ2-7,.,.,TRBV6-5,CASTRVAGDYEQYF,TGTGCCAGCACCAGGGTGGCAGGGGACTACGAGCAGTACTTC
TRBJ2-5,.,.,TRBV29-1,CSAGQGRGSETQYF,TGCAGCGCAGGGCAAGGCAGGGGTTCTGAGACCCAGTACTTC
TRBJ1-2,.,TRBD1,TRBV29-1,CSVEGDRGNYGYTF,TGCAGCGTTGAAGGGGACAGGGGCAACTATGGCTACACCTTC
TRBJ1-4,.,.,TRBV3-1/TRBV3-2,CASSQDVGVGNEKLFF,TGTGCCAGCAGCCAAGATGTTGGGGTGGGAAATGAAAAACTGTTTTTT
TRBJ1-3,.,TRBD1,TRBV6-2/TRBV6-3,CASSRRDRGQSWGNTIYF,TGTGCCAGCAGCCGCCGGGACAGGGGGCAAAGTTGGGGAAACACCATATATTTT
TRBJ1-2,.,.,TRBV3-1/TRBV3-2,CASSQGPAGYGYTF,TGTGCCAGCAGCCAAGGTCCAGCGGGCTATGGCTACACCTTC
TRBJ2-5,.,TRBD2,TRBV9,CASSVEGLEEETQYF,TGTGCCAGCAGCGTAGAGGGACTAGAAGAAGAGACCCAGTACTTC
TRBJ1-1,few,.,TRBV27,CATKRARNTEAFF,TGTGCCACCAAAAGGGCAAGGAACACTGAAGCTTTCTTT
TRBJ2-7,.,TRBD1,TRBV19,CASSISRSGTVLDEQYF,TGTGCCAGTAGTATCTCGAGATCCGGGACAGTCCTTGACGAGCAGTACTTC
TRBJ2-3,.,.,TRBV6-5,CASSYSWGGGTDTQYF,TGTGCCAGCAGTTACTCTTGGGGAGGGGGGACAGATACGCAGTATTTT
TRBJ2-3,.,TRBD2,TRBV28,CASSRSTSGTDTQYF,TGTGCCAGCAGCCGGTCGACTAGCGGCACAGATACGCAGTATTTT
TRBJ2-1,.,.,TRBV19,CASSITATGKILFF,TGTGCCAGTAGTATCACGGCAACAGGGAAAATTCTGTTCTTC
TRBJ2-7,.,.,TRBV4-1,CASSSLVGGPEQYF,TGCGCCAGCAGCTCTTTGGTGGGGGGGCCCGAGCAGTACTTC
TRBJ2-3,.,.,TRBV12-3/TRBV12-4,CASTEWIRDTQYF,TGTGCCAGCACCGAATGGATTAGAGATACGCAGTATTTT
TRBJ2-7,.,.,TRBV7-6,CASSPYGDYEQYF,TGTGCCAGCAGCCCGTACGGGGACTACGAGCAGTACTTC